The subject of this entry is one TCR beta chain. Its binding antigen is unknown. No qualities accompany the bases; no much larger clone lies one base away. The sample comes from a study of OX40 agonist ivuxolimab in advanced cancers. In terms of the full investigation: Ivuxolimab, which targeted the costimulatory receptor OX40 (CD134), was an agonistic, fully human IgG2 monoclonal antibody. Prior anti-PD-1, anti-PD-L1 or anti-CTLA-4 therapy was permitted, and 40% of dose-escalation patients had received checkpoint inhibitors. Intravenous ivuxolimab was administered to patients every 2 weeks at six dose levels: 0.01, 0.1, 0.3, 1.5, 3 and 10 mg/kg. Among the approximately 50 dose-escalation patients, some 19 had hepatocellular carcinoma, about 15 melanoma, 9 renal cell carcinoma and 9 head and neck cancer. The point of sequencing TCRbeta in the periphery was to test whether ivuxolimab changed TCR sequence diversity and drove clonal T-cell expansion. The monotherapy dose-escalation portion (N of about 49 patients) of the phase I ivuxolimab trial is reported in the paper. A male proportion of almost 85% and a mean age of about 60 years, ranging from roughly 23 to 79, were recorded for the dose-escalation cohort. Partial responses occurred in three dose-escalation patients: two with cutaneous melanoma and one with hepatocellular carcinoma.

The trial excluded patients who had a history of autoimmune disease or were on systemic immunosuppression. Peripheral blood for TCR sequencing was collected from all dose cohorts at baseline, on cycle 4 day 1, and on cycle 7 day 1. The samples were drawn from a first-in-human, open-label, multicenter phase I dose-escalation trial of ivuxolimab. The trial enrolled adults with locally advanced or metastatic head and neck squamous cell, hepatocellular, melanoma or renal cell carcinoma. Before TCR sequencing, CD4+ T cells and CD8+ T cells were sorted from peripheral blood as separate populations. The trim is 4 bases for V and 5 bases for J, with a gap of 11 bases between the germline ends. The CDR3 sequence holds 13 residues, the cysteine and phenylalanine included. The entry retains the CDR3 DNA only, 39 bases that are in frame from base 1. Per the germline V gene, SGHRS is the CDR1 and YFSETQ is the CDR2.

Genomic DNA was extracted from sorted cells for sequencing of the TCRbeta CDR3 region. TCRbeta CDR3 regions were sequenced using the immunoSEQ Assay. Drawn from immuneACCESS, this table holds only the in-frame rearrangements with V and J called that TCRdb kept. Clones are partly lost; checked studies trace under half to an unresolved V gene and leave the rest unexplained. The sample yields more than 65,000 clones; 80% to 90% were counted once. The top ten constitute over 2% of the sample. The paper as a whole reports these results and caveats: On average, CD8+ T cells showed more expanded clones than CD4+ T cells after ivuxolimab. Low levels of normalized T-cell clonal expansion were also seen in some patients who did not respond. In partial responders in the 0.1-3.0 mg/kg groups, normalized peripheral clonal expansion was found to be among the lowest, especially among CD8+ T cells. At doses from 0.1 to 3.0 mg/kg, clonal expansion was seen in both CD4+ and CD8+ blood T cells between baseline and week 6. Which antigens the clonally expanded peripheral T cells were specific for was not determined.

The sample consisted of CD4+ or CD8+ T cells sorted from blood, taken in a trial of the OX40 agonist ivuxolimab. The rearrangement joined TRBV5-1 to TRBJ2-3; a confident D gene designation cannot be given. This TCR was sampled from an adult with an advanced solid tumor such as melanoma, head and neck, liver or kidney cancer. CDR3 protein: CASSAEFGDTQYF. The DNA sequence follows: TGCGCCAGCAGCGCCGAGTTTGGAGATACGCAGTATTTT. The CDR3 plus the reference TRBV5-1 and TRBJ2-3 genes for the other parts give the full variable domain: KAGVTQTPRYLIKTRGQQVTLSCSPISGHRSVSWYQQTPGQGLQFLFEYFSETQRNKGNFPGRFSGRQFSNSRSEMNVSTLELGDSALYLCASSAEFGDTQYFGPGTRLTVL.